This T cell receptor beta chain came from a study of cytomegalovirus exposure and HLA in healthy donors. PCR involved 60 Vbeta and 13 Jbeta primers. TCRdb's copy holds only in-frame clones and misses some; the assay was immunoSEQ multiplex PCR. This sample yields 100,000 to 150,000 clones, of which approximately 79% are seen a single time; about 4% belongs to the top ten. Samples came from healthy bone marrow donors. Germline V lookup: CDR1 SGDLS, CDR2 YYNGEE. Germline trimming cut 3 bases from V and 5 bases from J; bases unmatched to any gene: 6. This CDR3 is 15 amino acids long. The receptor was isolated from a man younger than 45 in good health and CMV-seronegative. Sequencing input: PBMCs. The V and J genes are TRBV9 and TRBJ2-7; 12 bases agree with TRBD1. CDR3 in DNA: TGTGCCAGCAGCGACGGGGACAGGGGGCCCCACGAGCAGTACTTC. Residues: CASSDGDRGPHEQYF.